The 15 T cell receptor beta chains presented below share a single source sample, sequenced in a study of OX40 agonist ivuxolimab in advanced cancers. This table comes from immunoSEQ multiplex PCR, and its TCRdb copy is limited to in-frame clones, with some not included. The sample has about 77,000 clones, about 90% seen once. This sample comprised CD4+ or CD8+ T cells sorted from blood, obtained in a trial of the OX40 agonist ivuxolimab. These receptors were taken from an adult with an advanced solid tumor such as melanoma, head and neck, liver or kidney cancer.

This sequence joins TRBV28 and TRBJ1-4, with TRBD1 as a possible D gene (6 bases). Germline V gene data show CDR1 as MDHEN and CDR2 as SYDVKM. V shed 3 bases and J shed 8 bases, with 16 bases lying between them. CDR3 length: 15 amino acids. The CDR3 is CASSFSGEEKEKLFF. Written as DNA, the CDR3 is TGTGCCAGCAGTTTCTCAGGGGAGGAGAAGGAAAAACTGTTTTTT.

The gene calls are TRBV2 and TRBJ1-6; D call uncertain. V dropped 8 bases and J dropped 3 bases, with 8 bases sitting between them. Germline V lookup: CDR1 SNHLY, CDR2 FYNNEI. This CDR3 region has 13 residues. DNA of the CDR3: TGTGCCAGCCGCCGGGACTATAATTCACCCCTCCACTTT. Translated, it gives CASRRDYNSPLHF.

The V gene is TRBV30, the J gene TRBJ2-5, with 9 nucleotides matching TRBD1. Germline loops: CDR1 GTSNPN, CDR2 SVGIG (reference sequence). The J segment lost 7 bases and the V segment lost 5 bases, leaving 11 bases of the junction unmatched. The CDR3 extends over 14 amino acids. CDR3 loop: CAWCPGTGLGTQYF. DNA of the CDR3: TGTGCCTGGTGTCCCGGGACAGGGTTGGGGACCCAGTACTTC.

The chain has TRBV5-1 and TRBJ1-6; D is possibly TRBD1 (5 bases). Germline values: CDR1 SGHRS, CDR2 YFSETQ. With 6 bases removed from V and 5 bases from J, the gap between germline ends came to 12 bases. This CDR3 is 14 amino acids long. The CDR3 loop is CASTRAGDNSPLHF. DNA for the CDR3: TGCGCCAGCACCCGGGCGGGGGATAATTCACCCCTCCACTTT.

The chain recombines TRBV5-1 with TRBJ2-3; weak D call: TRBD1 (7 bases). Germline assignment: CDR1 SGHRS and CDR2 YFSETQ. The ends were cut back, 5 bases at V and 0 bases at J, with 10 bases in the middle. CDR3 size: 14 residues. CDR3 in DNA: TGCGCCAGCAGGCGGGACAGTAGCACAGATACGCAGTATTTT. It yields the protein CASRRDSSTDTQYF.

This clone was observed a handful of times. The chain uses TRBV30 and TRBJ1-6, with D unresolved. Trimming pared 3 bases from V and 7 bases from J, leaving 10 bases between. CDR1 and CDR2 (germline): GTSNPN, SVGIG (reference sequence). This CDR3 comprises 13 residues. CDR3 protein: CAWSIGGNSPLHF. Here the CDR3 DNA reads TGTGCCTGGAGCATAGGAGGGAATTCACCCCTCCACTTT.

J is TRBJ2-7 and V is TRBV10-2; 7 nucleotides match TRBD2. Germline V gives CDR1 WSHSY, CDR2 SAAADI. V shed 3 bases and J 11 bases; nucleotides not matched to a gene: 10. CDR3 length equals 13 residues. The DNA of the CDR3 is TGCGCCAGCAGTGAAATTGAGGACGGGAGGAAGTACTTC. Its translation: CASSEIEDGRKYF.

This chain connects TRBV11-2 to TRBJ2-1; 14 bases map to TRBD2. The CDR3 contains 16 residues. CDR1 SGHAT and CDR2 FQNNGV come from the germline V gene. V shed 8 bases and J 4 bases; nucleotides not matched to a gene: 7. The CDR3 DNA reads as TGTGCCAGCCTCGGACTAGCGGGGGGAATTTACAATGAGCAGTTCTTC. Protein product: CASLGLAGGIYNEQFF.

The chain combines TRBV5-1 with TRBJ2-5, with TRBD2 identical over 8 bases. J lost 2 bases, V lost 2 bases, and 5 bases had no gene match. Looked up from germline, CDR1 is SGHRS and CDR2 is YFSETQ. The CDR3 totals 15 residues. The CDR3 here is CASSFDGGEQETQYF. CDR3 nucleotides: TGCGCCAGCAGCTTCGACGGGGGGGAGCAAGAGACCCAGTACTTC.

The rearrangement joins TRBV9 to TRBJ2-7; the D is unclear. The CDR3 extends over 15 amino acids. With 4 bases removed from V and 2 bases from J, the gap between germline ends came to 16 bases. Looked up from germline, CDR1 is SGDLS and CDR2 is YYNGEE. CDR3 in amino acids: CASSISPERTYEQYF. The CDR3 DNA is TGTGCCAGCAGCATAAGTCCAGAGCGCACCTACGAGCAGTACTTC.

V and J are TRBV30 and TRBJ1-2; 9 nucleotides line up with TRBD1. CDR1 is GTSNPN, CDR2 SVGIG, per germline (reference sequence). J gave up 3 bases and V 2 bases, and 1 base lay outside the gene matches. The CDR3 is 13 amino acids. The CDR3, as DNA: TGTGCCTGGAGTACAGGGGGCCACTATGGCTACACCTTC. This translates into CAWSTGGHYGYTF.

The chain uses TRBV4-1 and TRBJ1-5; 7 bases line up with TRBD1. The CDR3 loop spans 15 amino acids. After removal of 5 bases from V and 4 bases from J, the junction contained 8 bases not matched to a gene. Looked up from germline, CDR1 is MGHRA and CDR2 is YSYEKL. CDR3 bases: TGCGCCAGCAGCGCCGATCTACAGGGGAATCAGCCCCAGCATTTT. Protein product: CASSADLQGNQPQHF.

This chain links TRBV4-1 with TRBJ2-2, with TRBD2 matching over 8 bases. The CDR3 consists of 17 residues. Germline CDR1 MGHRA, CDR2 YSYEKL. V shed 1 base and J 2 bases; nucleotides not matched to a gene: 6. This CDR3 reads CASSQVVAGRNTGELFF. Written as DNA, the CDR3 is TGCGCCAGCAGCCAAGTCGTAGCGGGAAGAAACACCGGGGAGCTGTTTTTT.

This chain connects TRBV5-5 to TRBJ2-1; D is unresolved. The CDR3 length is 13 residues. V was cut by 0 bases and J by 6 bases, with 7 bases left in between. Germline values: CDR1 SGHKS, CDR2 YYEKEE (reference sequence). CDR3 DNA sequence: TGTGCCAGCAGCTTGGTTGGGTCCAATGAGCAGTTCTTC. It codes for CASSLVGSNEQFF. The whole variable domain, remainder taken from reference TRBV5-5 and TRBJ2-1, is DAGVTQSPTHLIKTRGQQVTLRCSPISGHKSVSWYQQVLGQGPQFIFQYYEKEERGRGNFPDRFSARQFPNYSSELNVNALLLGDSALYLCASSLVGSNEQFFGPGTRLTVL.

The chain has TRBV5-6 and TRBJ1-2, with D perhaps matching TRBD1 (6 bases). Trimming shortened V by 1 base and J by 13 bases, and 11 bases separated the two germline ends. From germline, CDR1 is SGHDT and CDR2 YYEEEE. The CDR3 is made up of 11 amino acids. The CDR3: CASSLQQGFTF. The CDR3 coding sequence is TGTGCCAGCAGCTTGCAACAGGGATTCACCTTC.